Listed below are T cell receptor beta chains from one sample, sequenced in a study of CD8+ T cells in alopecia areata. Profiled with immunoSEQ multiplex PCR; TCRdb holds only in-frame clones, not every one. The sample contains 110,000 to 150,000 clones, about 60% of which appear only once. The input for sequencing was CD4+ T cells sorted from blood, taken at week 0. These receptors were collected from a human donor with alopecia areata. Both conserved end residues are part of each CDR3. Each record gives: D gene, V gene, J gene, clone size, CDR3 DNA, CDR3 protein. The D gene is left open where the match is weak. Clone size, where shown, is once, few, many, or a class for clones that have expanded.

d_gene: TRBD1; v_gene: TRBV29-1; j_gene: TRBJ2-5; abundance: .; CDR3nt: TGCAGCGCTCGGACAGGGGGCGGTGAGACCCAGTACTTC; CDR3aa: CSARTGGGETQYF
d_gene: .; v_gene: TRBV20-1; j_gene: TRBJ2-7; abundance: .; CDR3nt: TGCAGTGCTAGACCCAACACCGAGCAGTACTTC; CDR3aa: CSARPNTEQYF
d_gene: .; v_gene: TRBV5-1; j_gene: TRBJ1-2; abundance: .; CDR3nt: TGCGCCAGCAGCTTGGATGGGTCGTATGGCTACACCTTC; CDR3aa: CASSLDGSYGYTF
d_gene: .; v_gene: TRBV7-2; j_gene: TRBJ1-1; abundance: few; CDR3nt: TGTGCCAGCAGCTTGGGTAGGGGCTGGGACACTGAAGCTTTCTTT; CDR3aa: CASSLGRGWDTEAFF
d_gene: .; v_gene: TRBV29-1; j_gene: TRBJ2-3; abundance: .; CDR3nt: TGCAGCGGCGGACAGAGCACAGATACGCAGTATTTT; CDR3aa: CSGGQSTDTQYF
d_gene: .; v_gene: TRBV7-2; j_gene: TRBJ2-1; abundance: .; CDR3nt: TGTGCCAGCAGCCGCGTTAGCGATGAGCAGTTCTTC; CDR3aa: CASSRVSDEQFF
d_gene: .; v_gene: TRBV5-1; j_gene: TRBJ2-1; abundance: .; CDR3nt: TGCGCCAGCAGCTTGGTGAGGAATGAGCAGTTCTTC; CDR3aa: CASSLVRNEQFF
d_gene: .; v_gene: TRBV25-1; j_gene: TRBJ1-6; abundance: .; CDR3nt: TGTGCCAGCCAAGGACAGTATAATTCACCCCTCCACTTT; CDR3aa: CASQGQYNSPLHF
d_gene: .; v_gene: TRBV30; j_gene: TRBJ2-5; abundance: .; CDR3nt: TGTGCCTGGAGTGTACGGGGGCAAGAGACCCAGTACTTC; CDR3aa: CAWSVRGQETQYF
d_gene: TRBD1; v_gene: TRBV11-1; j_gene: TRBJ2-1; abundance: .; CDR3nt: TGTGCCAGCAGCCTTGAGCGGGACAGGGAAATCTTC; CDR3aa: CASSLERDREIF
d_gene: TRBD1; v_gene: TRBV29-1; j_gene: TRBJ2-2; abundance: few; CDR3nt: TGCAGCGCCTCGACCGGTTGGCGACAGGGCACCGGGGAGCTGTTTTTT; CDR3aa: CSASTGWRQGTGELFF
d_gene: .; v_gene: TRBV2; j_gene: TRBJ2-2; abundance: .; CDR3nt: TGTGCCAGCAGTGGGGCGGGGCGCGACACCGGGGAGCTGTTTTTT; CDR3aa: CASSGAGRDTGELFF
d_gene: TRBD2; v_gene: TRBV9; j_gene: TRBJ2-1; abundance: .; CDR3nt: TGTGCCAGCAGCGCGGGTAGCGGGATGGACAATGAGCAGTTCTTC; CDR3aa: CASSAGSGMDNEQFF
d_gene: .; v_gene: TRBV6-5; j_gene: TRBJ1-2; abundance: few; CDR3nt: TGTGCCAGCAGTCCGACCCAACGGATAAACTATGGCTACACCTTC; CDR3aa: CASSPTQRINYGYTF
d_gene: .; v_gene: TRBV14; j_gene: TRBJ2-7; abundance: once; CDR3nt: TGTGCCAGCAGCCCCCGCCGGCAAGGGAGCGACGAGCAGTACTTC; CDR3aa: CASSPRRQGSDEQYF
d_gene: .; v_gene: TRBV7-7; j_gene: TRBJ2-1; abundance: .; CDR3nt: TGTGCTAGCAGCTTAGAGCAGGGATCAAGCTCCTACAATGAGCAGTTCTTC; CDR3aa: CASSLEQGSSSYNEQFF
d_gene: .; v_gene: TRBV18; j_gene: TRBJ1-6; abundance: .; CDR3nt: TGTGCCAGCTCACCTGACCCGCCAGGGACCAATTCACCCCTCCACTTT; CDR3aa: CASSPDPPGTNSPLHF
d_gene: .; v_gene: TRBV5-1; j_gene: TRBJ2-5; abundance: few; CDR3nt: TGCGCCAGCAGCATTGGTGCTGGGATCGGAGAGACCCAGTACTTC; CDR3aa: CASSIGAGIGETQYF
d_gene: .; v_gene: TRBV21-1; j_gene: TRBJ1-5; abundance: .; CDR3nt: TGTGCCAGCAGCTTCGTTGCCCCAAGGAACAATCAGCCCCAGCATTTT; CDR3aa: CASSFVAPRNNQPQHF
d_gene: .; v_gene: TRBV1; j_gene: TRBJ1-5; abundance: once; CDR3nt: TGCACCAGCAGCCGCGTCCGGGACAGGGTAGGACAGCCCCAGCATTTT; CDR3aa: CTSSRVRDRVGQPQHF
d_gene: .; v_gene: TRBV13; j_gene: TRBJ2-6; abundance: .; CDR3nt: TGTGCCAGCAGCCCCCGGGGAGTTGGGGCCAACGTCCTGACTTTC; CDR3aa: CASSPRGVGANVLTF
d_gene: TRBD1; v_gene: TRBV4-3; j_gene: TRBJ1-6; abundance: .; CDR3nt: TGCGCCAGCAGCCAAGATTTGGCCAGGGGGCTGAATTCACCCCTCCACTTT; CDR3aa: CASSQDLARGLNSPLHF
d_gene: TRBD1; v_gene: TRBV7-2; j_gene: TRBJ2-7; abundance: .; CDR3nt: TGTGCCAGCAGCTTAGGGACAGGACAAACCTACGAGCAGTACTTC; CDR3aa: CASSLGTGQTYEQYF
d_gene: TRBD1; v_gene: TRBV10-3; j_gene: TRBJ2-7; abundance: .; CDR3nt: TGTGCCATCACCGGGACAGGGAACGAGCAGTACTTC; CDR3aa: CAITGTGNEQYF
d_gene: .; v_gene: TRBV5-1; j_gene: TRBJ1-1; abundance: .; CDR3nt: TGCGCCAGCAGCTCGATTATACCGGGACAAGGGAACACTGAAGCTTTCTTT; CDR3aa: CASSSIIPGQGNTEAFF
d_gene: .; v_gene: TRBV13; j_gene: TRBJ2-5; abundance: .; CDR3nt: TGTGCCAGCAGCTCTACCCACTACGGAGAGACCCAGTACTTC; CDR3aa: CASSSTHYGETQYF
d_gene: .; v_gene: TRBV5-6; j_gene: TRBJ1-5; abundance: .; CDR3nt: TGTGCCAGCAGTCTCATGGGGGGGCCCACGGATCAGCCCCAGCATTTT; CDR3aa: CASSLMGGPTDQPQHF
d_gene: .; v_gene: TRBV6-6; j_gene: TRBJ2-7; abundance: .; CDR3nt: TGTGCCAGCAGTAACCCAGACTACGAGCAGTACTTC; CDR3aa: CASSNPDYEQYF
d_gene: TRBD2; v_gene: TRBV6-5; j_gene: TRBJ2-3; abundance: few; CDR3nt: TGTGCCAGCCGGACTAGCGGGAGAGATACGCAGTATTTT; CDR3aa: CASRTSGRDTQYF
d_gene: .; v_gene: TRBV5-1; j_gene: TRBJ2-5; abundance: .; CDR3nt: TGCGCCAGCAGCTTGGCCGGGACCACAGAGCAGACCCAGTACTTC; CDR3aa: CASSLAGTTEQTQYF
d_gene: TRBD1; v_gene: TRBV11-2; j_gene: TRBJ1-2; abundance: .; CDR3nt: TGTGCCAGCAGCTTAGGGGGGACAGGGGCAAACTATGGCTACACCTTC; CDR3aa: CASSLGGTGANYGYTF
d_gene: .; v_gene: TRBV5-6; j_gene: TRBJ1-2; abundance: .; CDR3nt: TGTGCCAGCAGCTTGGGACTGGAGGATGGCTACACCTTC; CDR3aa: CASSLGLEDGYTF
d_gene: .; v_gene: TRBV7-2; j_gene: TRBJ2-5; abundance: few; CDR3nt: TGTGCCAGCAGCTTAGGGGGTACCCGAGATTCAGAGACCCAGTACTTC; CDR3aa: CASSLGGTRDSETQYF
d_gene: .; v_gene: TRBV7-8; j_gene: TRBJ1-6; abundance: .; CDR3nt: TGTGCCAGCAGCCCAATACAGGCTTATAATTCACCCCTCCACTTT; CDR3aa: CASSPIQAYNSPLHF
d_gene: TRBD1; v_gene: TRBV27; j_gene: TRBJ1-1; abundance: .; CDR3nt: TGTGCCAGCAGTCCTGGGACAGAAAACACTGAAGCTTTCTTT; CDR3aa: CASSPGTENTEAFF
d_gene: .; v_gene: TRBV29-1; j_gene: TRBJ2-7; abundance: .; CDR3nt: TGCAGCGTTGATAGTGGTTCGGGCGAGCAGTACTTC; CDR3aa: CSVDSGSGEQYF
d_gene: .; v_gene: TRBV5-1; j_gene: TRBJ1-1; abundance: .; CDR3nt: TGCGCCAGCAGCTTGATGATTAACACTGAAGCTTTCTTT; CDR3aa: CASSLMINTEAFF
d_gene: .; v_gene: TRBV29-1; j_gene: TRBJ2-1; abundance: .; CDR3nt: TGCAGCGTTCGCCCCCCTCGACAGCTCGGCGGTCTCGAGCAGTTCTTC; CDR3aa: CSVRPPRQLGGLEQFF
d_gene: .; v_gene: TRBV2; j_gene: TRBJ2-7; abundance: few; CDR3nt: TGTGCCAGCAGGCTAACAGGGAACTACGAGCAGTACTTC; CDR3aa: CASRLTGNYEQYF
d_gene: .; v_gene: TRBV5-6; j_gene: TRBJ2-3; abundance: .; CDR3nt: TGTGCCAGCAGCACTAGCACGCTCTCAGGCGCAGATACGCAGTATTTT; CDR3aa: CASSTSTLSGADTQYF
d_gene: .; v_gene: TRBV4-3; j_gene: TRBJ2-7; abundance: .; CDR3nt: TGCGCCAGCAGCCAATCAGTTTCCTACGAGCAGTACTTC; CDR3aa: CASSQSVSYEQYF
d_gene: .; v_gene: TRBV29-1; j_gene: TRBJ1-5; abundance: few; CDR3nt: TGCAGCGTTGGAACAGGATCTAGCAATCAGCCCCAGCATTTT; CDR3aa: CSVGTGSSNQPQHF
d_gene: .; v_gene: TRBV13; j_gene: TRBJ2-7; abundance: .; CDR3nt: TGTGCCAGCAGCTTAGGAGGGGAGCAGTACTTC; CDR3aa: CASSLGGEQYF
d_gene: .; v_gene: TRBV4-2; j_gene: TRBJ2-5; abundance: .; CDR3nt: TGTGCCAGCAGCTTCGGGACCAACCAAGAGACCCAGTACTTC; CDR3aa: CASSFGTNQETQYF
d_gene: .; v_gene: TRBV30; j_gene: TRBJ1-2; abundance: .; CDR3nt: TGTGCCTGTCCAAGGGGAAGGTATGGCTACACCTTC; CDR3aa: CACPRGRYGYTF